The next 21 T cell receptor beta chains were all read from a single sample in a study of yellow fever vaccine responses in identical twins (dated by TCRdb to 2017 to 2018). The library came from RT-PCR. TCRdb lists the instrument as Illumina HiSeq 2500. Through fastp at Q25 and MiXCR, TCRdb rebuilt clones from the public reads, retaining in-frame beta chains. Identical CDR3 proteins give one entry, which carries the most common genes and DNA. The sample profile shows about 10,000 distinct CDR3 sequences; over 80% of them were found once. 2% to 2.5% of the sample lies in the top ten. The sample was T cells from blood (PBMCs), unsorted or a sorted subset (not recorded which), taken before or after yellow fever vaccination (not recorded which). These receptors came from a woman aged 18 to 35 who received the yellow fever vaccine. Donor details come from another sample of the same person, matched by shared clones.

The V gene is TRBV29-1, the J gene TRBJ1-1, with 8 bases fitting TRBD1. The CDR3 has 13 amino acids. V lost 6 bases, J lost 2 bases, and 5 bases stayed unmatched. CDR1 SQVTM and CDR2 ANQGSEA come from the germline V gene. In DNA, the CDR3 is TGCAGCGTCCCAGGGGGCCCCAACACTGAAGCTTTCTTT. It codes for CSVPGGPNTEAFF.

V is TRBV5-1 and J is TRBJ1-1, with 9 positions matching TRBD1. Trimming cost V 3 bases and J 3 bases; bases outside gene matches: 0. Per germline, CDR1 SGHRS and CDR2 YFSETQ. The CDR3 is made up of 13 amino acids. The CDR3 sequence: CASSWTGDTEAFF. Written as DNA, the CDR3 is TGCGCCAGCAGCTGGACAGGGGACACTGAAGCTTTCTTT.

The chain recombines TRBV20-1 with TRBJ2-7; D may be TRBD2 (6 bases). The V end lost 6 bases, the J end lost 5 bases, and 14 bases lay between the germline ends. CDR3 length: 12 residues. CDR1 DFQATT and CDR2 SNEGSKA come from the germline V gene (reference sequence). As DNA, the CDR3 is TGCAGTGCGGGGCCCTCGGGGGACGAGCAGTACGTC. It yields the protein CSAGPSGDEQYV.

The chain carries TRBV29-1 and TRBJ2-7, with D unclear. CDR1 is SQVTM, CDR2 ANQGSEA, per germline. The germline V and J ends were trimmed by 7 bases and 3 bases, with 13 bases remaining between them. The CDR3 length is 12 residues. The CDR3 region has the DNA TGCAGCGACACCGACAATGGCTACGAGCAGTACTTC. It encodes CSDTDNGYEQYF.

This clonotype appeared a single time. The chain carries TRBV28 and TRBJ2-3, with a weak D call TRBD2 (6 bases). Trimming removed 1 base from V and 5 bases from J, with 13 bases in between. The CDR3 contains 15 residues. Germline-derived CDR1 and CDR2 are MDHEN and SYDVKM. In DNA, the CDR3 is TGTGCCAGCAGTTTATTCGGGAGTGGCGTAGATACGCAGTATTTT. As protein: CASSLFGSGVDTQYF. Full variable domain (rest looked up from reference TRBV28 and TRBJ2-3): DVKVTQSSRYLVKRTGEKVFLECVQDMDHENMFWYRQDPGLGLRLIYFSYDVKMKEKGDIPEGYSVSREKKERFSLILESASTNQTSMYLCASSLFGSGVDTQYFGPGTRLTVL.

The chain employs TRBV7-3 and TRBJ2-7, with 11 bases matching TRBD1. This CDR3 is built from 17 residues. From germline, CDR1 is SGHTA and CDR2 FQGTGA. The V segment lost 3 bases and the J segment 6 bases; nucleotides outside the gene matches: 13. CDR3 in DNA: TGTGCCAGCAGCTTGACGTCGTCGGGGACAGGGGGTTTCGAGCAGTACTTC. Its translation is CASSLTSSGTGGFEQYF.

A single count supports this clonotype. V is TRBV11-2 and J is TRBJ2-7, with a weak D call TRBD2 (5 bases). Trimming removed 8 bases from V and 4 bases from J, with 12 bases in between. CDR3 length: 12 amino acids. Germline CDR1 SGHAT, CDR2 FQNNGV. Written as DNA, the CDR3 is TGTGCCAGCCAAAGAGGGCCATACGAGCAGTACGTC. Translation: CASQRGPYEQYV.

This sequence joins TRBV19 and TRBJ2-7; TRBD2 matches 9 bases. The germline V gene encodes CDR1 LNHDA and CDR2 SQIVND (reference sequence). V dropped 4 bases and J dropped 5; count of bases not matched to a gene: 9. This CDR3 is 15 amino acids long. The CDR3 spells CASSTPLAGFNEQYF. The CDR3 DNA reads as TGTGCCAGTAGTACACCTCTAGCGGGATTTAACGAGCAGTACTTC.

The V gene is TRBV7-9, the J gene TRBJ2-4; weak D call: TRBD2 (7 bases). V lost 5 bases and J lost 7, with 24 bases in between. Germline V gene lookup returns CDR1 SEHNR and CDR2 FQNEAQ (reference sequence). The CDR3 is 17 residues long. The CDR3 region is CASSPNSPGGPSNIQYF. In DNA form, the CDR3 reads TGTGCCAGCAGCCCGAATAGTCCCGGGGGGCCTAGTAACATTCAGTACTTC. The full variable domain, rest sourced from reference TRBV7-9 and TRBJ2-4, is DTGVSQNPRHKITKRGQNVTFRCDPISEHNRLYWYRQTLGQGPEFLTYFQNEAQLEKSRLLSDRFSAERPKGSFSTLEIQRTEQGDSAMYLCASSPNSPGGPSNIQYFGAGTRLSVL.

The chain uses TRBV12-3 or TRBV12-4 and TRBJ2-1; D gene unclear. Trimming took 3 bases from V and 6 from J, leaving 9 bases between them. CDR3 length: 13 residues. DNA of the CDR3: TGTGCCAGCAGTTTCGGGCAAATCAATGAGCAGTTCTTC. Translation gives CASSFGQINEQFF.

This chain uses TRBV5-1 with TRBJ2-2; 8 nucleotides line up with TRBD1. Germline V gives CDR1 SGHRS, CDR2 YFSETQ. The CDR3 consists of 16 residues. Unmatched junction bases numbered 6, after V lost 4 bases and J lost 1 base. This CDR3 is CASSPPGTGNTGELFF. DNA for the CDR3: TGCGCCAGCAGCCCCCCCGGGACAGGGAACACCGGGGAGCTGTTTTTT.

The CDR3 DNA sequence: TGCAGTGCGCCTGGGGGCCAGGGAGGCGGGGAGCTGTTTTTT. Translating gives CSAPGGQGGGELFF. This chain joins TRBV20-1 and TRBJ2-2; the D gene could be TRBD1 or TRBD2 (6 bases each). V was clipped by 6 bases and J by 7 bases, with 18 bases between them. Germline CDR1 reads DFQATT; CDR2 reads SNEGSKA (reference sequence). The CDR3 has 14 residues.

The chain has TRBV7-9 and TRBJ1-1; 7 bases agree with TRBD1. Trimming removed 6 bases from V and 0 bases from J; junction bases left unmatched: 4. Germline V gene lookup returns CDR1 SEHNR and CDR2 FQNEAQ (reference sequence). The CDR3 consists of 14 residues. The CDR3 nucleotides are TGTGCCAGCAGTGGTGACAGGGTGAACACTGAAGCTTTCTTT. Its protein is CASSGDRVNTEAFF.

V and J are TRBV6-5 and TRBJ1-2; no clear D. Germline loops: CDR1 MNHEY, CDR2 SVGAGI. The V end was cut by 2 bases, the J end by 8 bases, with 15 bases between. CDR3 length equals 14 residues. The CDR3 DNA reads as TGTGCCAGCAGTTACAGAGTGCCGGAAGGGGGCTACACCTTC. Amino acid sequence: CASSYRVPEGGYTF.

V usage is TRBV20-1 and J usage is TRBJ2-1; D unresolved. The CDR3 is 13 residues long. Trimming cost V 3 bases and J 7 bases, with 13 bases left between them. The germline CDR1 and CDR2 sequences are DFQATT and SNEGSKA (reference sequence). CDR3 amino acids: CSARSPLVNEQFF. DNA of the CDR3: TGCAGTGCTAGGAGCCCCTTGGTGAATGAGCAGTTCTTC.

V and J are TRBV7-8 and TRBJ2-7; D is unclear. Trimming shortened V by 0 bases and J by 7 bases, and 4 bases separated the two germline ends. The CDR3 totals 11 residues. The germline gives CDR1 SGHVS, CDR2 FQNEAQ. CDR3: CASSLAGEQYF. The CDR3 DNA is TGTGCCAGCAGCTTAGCAGGGGAGCAGTACTTC.

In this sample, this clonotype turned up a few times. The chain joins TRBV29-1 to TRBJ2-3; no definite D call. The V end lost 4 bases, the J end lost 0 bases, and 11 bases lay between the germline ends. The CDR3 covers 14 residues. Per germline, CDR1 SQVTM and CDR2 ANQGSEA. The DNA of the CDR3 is TGCAGCGTTGTGGGAAGTAGCAGCACAGATACGCAGTATTTT. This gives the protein CSVVGSSSTDTQYF.

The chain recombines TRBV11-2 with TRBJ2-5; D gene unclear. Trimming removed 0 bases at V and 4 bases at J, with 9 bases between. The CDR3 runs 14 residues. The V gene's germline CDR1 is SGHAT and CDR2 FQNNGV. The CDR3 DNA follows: TGTGCCAGCAGCTTAGATGGTTGGGGAGAGACCCAGTACTTC. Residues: CASSLDGWGETQYF.

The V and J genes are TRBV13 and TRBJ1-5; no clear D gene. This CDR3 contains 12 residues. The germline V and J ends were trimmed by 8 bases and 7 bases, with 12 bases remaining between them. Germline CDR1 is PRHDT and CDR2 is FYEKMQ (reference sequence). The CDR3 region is CASGRGGQPQHF. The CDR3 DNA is TGTGCCAGCGGGCGGGGAGGGCAGCCCCAGCATTTT.

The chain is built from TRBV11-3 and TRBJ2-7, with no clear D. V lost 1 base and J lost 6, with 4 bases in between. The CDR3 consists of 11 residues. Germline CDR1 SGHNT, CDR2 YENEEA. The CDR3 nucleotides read TGTGCCAGCAGCTTAGTCGGCGAGCAGTACTTC. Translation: CASSLVGEQYF.

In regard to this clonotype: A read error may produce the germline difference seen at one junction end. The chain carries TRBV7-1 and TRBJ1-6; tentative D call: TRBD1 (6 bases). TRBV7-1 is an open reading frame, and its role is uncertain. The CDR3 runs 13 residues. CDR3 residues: CASSTAGASPLHF. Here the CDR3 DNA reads TGTGCCAGCAGCACAGCGGGGGCTTCACCCCTCCACTTT.